Listed below are T cell receptor beta chains from one sample, sequenced in a study of Graves' ophthalmopathy and Graves' hyperthyroidism. TCRdb re-derived calls from the multiplex PCR reads in MiXCR, one entry per CDR3 protein. There are about 740,000 distinct CDR3 sequences in the sample; roughly two fifths occur only once, and around 40% lies in the top ten. The sample consisted of peripheral blood. Receptor source: an adult man with Graves' ophthalmopathy. Each CDR3 is given with its conserved first and last residue. D genes are given only for firm matches. The listing skips clone size in some rows; elsewhere it reads once, few, many or a size class.

TRBV15	-	TRBJ2-3	-	TGTGTCACCACTCCTCTCTTAGCAGATACGCAGTATTTT	CVTTPLLADTQYF
TRBV20-1	many	TRBJ1-5	-	TGCAGTGCTAGAGATGGGCCGCCTATTCAGCCCCAGCATTTT	CSARDGPPIQPQHF
TRBV11-2	few	TRBJ1-2	-	TGTGCCAGCAGCCAAGACCCAGGCAACCTCTATGGCTACACCTTC	CASSQDPGNLYGYTF
TRBV20-1	-	TRBJ1-6	-	TGCAGTGCTAGATCGCCGGGCCACCATTTACCCCTCCACTTT	CSARSPGHHLPLHF
TRBV20-1	few	TRBJ2-7	TRBD2	TGCAGTGCTAGAAGCGGGACCTACGAGCAGTACTTC	CSARSGTYEQYF
TRBV9	-	TRBJ1-6	-	TGTGCCAGCAGTTTAATAGGGTCGGGTTCACCCCTCCACTTT	CASSLIGSGSPLHF
TRBV9	few	TRBJ1-1	-	TGTGCCAGCACCGATGGGGGGATGAACACTGAAGCTTTCTTT	CASTDGGMNTEAFF
TRBV11-2	-	TRBJ2-2	TRBD1	TGTGCCAGCAGCCAAGGCTACAGGGGGGCCGGGGAGCTGTTTTTT	CASSQGYRGAGELFF
TRBV2	few	TRBJ1-2	TRBD1	TGTGCCAGCAGTTACGTCCGGACAGGGTACCCCTTCGACTATGGCTACACCTTC	CASSYVRTGYPFDYGYTF
TRBV7-9	-	TRBJ2-5	-	TGCGCCAGCAGCTTGATCCCCTTTACTGGCGAGACCCAGTACTTC	CASSLIPFTGETQYF
TRBV25-1	-	TRBJ2-2	-	TGTGCCAGCAGCGTTGGGTCCGACACGGCTACCTGGGAGCTGTTTTTT	CASSVGSDTATWELFF
TRBV20-1	many	TRBJ1-2	-	TGCAGTGCTAGACCGGGAGGCTACACCTTC	CSARPGGYTF
TRBV28	few	TRBJ2-5	TRBD2	TGTGCCAGCAGTGGACTAGTCTTCGATCAGACCCAGTACTTC	CASSGLVFDQTQYF